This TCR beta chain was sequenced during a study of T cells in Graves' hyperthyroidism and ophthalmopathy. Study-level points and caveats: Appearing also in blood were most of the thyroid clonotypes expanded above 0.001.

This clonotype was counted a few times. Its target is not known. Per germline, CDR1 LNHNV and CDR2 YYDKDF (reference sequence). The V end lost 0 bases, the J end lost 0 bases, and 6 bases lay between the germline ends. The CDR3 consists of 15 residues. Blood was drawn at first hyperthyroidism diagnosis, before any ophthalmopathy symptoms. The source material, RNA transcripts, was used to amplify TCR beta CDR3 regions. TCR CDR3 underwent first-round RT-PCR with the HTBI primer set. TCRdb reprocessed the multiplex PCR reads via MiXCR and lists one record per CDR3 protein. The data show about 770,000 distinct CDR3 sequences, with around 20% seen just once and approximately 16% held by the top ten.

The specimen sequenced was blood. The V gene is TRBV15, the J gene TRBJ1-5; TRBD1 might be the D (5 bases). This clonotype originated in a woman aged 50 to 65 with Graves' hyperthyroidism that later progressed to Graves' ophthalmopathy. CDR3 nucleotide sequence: TGTGCCACCAGCAGAGATGGGGCTAGCAATCAGCCCCAGCATTTT. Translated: CATSRDGASNQPQHF.